The 27 T cell receptor beta chains below come from one sample, sequenced in a study of blood T cell repertoires in COVID-19. Produced via immunoSEQ multiplex PCR; TCRdb's table is partial and in-frame only. The sample holds roughly 100,000 clones, around 90% seen once. Sequencing was done on a sample of peripheral blood. These receptors all stem from a human donor in a cohort sampled during active COVID-19.

This clone was detected once. The chain links TRBV18 to TRBJ1-3; 8 bases match TRBD1. CDR1 is KGHSH and CDR2 is LQKENI in the germline V gene. The V gene end was trimmed by 3 bases and the J gene end by 15 bases; junction bases not matched to a gene: 7. The CDR3 extends over 12 amino acids. This CDR3 is CASSPGQGSPYF. The CDR3 coding sequence is TGTGCCAGCTCACCCGGACAGGGCTCCCCATATTTT.

The rearrangement uses TRBV6-5 and TRBJ1-6, with 7 bases identical to TRBD1. V lost 0 bases to trimming and J lost 8 bases; unmatched junction nucleotides: 4. Germline CDR1 reads MNHEY; CDR2 reads SVGAGI. CDR3 length: 15 residues. The CDR3 DNA is TGTGCCAGCAGTTACTCTGGACAGGTTTATTCACCCCTCCACTTT. Translated, it gives CASSYSGQVYSPLHF.

This chain uses TRBV6-1 with TRBJ2-1; 8 bases fit TRBD2. The junction had 16 bases not matched to a gene; V was cut back by 4 bases and J by 8 bases. In germline, CDR1 is MNHNS, CDR2 SASEGT. The CDR3 has 17 amino acids. The CDR3 loop reads CASSAQASGGARDEQFF. The CDR3 DNA reads as TGTGCCAGCAGTGCGCAGGCAAGCGGGGGAGCTCGCGATGAGCAGTTCTTC.

This chain uses TRBV28 with TRBJ1-4, with TRBD1 matching 7 bases. The V gene's germline CDR1 is MDHEN and CDR2 SYDVKM. The V gene end was trimmed by 1 base and the J gene end by 1 base; junction bases not matched to a gene: 9. The CDR3 contains 18 residues. The CDR3 region has the DNA TGTGCCAGCAGTTTATTCCAAATCCGGACAGGAACTAATGAAAAACTGTTTTTT. It yields the protein CASSLFQIRTGTNEKLFF.

This clone was detected once. The J gene is TRBJ1-1, the V gene TRBV28, with TRBD1 as a possible D gene (5 bases). Germline-derived CDR1 and CDR2 are MDHEN and SYDVKM. V was trimmed by 3 bases and J by 1 base, leaving 12 bases between them. The CDR3 has 15 amino acids. CDR3 sequence reads: CASSFSATANTEAFF. Written as DNA, the CDR3 is TGTGCCAGCAGTTTTTCTGCGACAGCGAACACTGAAGCTTTCTTT.

The chain carries TRBV12-5 and TRBJ2-5; D may be TRBD2 (6 bases). The CDR3 spans 11 residues. Per germline, CDR1 LGHNT and CDR2 FRNRAP. The V gene lost 9 bases and the J gene lost 2 bases, with 7 bases spanning the gap. CDR3 sequence reads: CASRGQETQYF. For the CDR3, the DNA is TGTGCTAGCCGGGGGCAAGAGACCCAGTACTTC.

The chain uses TRBV6-6 and TRBJ2-3, with 8 bases fitting TRBD2. J lost 0 bases, V lost 5 bases, and 10 bases had no gene match. Germline CDR1 reads MNHNY; CDR2 reads SVGAGI (reference sequence). This CDR3 has 17 amino acids. The CDR3 protein is CASSRLATSVSTDTQYF. DNA of the CDR3: TGTGCCAGCAGTCGACTCGCGACTAGCGTTAGCACAGATACGCAGTATTTT.

The J gene is TRBJ1-3, the V gene TRBV11-2, with D perhaps matching TRBD1 (6 bases). Trimming stripped 5 bases from V and 4 bases from J, with 9 bases between. Germline loops: CDR1 SGHAT, CDR2 FQNNGV. This CDR3 comprises 13 residues. The CDR3 spells CASSRTEGNTIYF. CDR3 bases: TGTGCCAGCAGCAGGACAGAGGGAAACACCATATATTTT.

This clone has a handful of counts. The J gene is TRBJ2-7, the V gene TRBV6-5, with 13 bases identical to TRBD2. Germline V gives CDR1 MNHEY, CDR2 SVGAGI. V lost 6 bases to trimming and J lost 2 bases; unmatched junction nucleotides: 4. The CDR3 is 15 residues long. CDR3 DNA sequence: TGTGCCAGCAGAACGGGACTAGCGGGAACCTACGAGCAGTACTTC. Translation gives CASRTGLAGTYEQYF.

This clone was counted once. The chain uses TRBV19 and TRBJ2-1; D is unresolved. The germline V and J ends were trimmed by 4 bases and 5 bases, with 6 bases remaining between them. The CDR3 totals 12 residues. Germline CDR1 LNHDA, CDR2 SQIVND (reference sequence). Here the CDR3 reads CASSTSNNEQFF. The CDR3 nucleotides are TGTGCCAGTAGTACCTCTAACAATGAGCAGTTCTTC.

This chain uses TRBV6-2 or TRBV6-3 with TRBJ1-6; D gene uncertain. The CDR3 contains 12 residues. CDR1 and CDR2 (germline): MNHEY, SVGEGT. Trimming removed 8 bases at V and 8 bases at J, with 10 bases between. CDR3 nucleotides: TGTGCCAGCGGCCGGCATGATTCACCCCTCCACTTT. It encodes CASGRHDSPLHF.

The chain employs TRBV19 and TRBJ2-6; 8 bases fit TRBD1. With 7 bases clipped from V and 1 base from J, the junction kept 6 bases outside the gene matches. The CDR3 has 16 amino acids. Germline lookup yields CDR1 LNHDA and CDR2 SQIVND (reference sequence). CDR3 in amino acids: CASIPGGYSGANVLTF. Written as DNA, the CDR3 is TGTGCCAGTATACCAGGGGGCTATTCTGGGGCCAACGTCCTGACTTTC.

This chain uses TRBV7-3 with TRBJ1-1; 7 bases agree with TRBD1. The V gene's germline CDR1 is SGHTA and CDR2 FQGTGA. The V segment lost 5 bases and the J segment 1 base; nucleotides outside the gene matches: 4. The CDR3 runs 14 residues. CDR3 region: CASSLGTANTEAFF. CDR3 DNA: TGTGCCAGCAGCCTTGGGACAGCGAACACTGAAGCTTTCTTT.

The J gene is TRBJ2-2, the V gene TRBV28, with 9 bases fitting TRBD2. The germline V gene has CDR1 MDHEN and CDR2 SYDVKM. V was clipped by 5 bases and J by 7 bases; unmatched bases: 14. The CDR3 runs 17 residues. The CDR3 sequence is CASSIRTSGRYGGELFF. For the CDR3, the DNA is TGTGCCAGCAGTATACGAACGAGCGGGAGGTACGGCGGGGAGCTGTTTTTT.

The rearrangement links TRBV5-1 to TRBJ2-1; no clear D gene. Per the germline V gene, CDR1 is SGHRS and CDR2 is YFSETQ. Deletions cut 0 bases from V and 0 bases from J, with 10 bases between. This CDR3 contains 16 residues. CDR3 DNA: TGCGCCAGCAGCTTGGACCCCGCGGACTCCTACAATGAGCAGTTCTTC. It translates to CASSLDPADSYNEQFF.

J is TRBJ1-1 and V is TRBV5-6; D might be TRBD1 (6 bases). Looked up from germline, CDR1 is SGHDT and CDR2 is YYEEEE. The CDR3 runs to 14 residues. Trimming cost V 5 bases and J 0 bases, with 11 bases left between them. The CDR3 DNA reads TGTGCCAGCAGTCCGGGACACCTGAACACTGAAGCTTTCTTT. Translating it yields CASSPGHLNTEAFF.

V usage is TRBV4-1 and J usage is TRBJ1-5; D possibly corresponds to TRBD1 (6 bases). CDR3 size: 16 residues. Germline V gene data show CDR1 as MGHRA and CDR2 as YSYEKL. V was cut by 4 bases and J by 0 bases, with 13 bases left in between. CDR3 sequence (DNA): TGCGCCAGCAGCCCAGGACAGACTTATAGCAATCAGCCCCAGCATTTT. This gives the protein CASSPGQTYSNQPQHF.

This chain links TRBV18 with TRBJ2-3; perhaps TRBD2 as D (7 bases). The CDR3 is 17 amino acids. Per the germline V gene, CDR1 is KGHSH and CDR2 is LQKENI. V lost 0 bases and J 4 bases, leaving 17 bases between the germline ends. The CDR3 DNA sequence: TGTGCCAGCTCACCACCCTCGGGGGGCCCCCAGGCAGATACGCAGTATTTT. Its translation is CASSPPSGGPQADTQYF.

The chain couples TRBV7-9 to TRBJ2-1, with D uncertain. V lost 2 bases, J lost 12 bases, and 8 bases lay in between. This CDR3 contains 11 residues. The germline V gene has CDR1 SEHNR and CDR2 FQNEAQ (reference sequence). CDR3 sequence reads: CASSLRERQFF. The CDR3 bases are TGTGCCAGCAGCTTAAGAGAAAGGCAGTTCTTC.

This clone came up once. The rearrangement links TRBV6-5 to TRBJ2-1; weak D call: TRBD2 (5 bases). The germline V gene encodes CDR1 MNHEY and CDR2 SVGAGI. The CDR3 consists of 13 residues. The V end was cut by 0 bases, the J end by 9 bases, with 9 bases between. Here the CDR3 DNA reads TGTGCCAGCAGTTACTCAGGTGGAGGTGAGCAGTTCTTC. This encodes CASSYSGGGEQFF.

In the case of this clone: Because the CDR3's place on the DNA is in doubt, the DNA is left out and the CDR3 is given as listed by TCRdb. V gene TRBV28 combines with J gene TRBJ2-7; the table's D gene call, TRBD2, was not cross checked with the DNA. The length of the CDR3 is 16 amino acids, counting both ends. The V gene's germline CDR1 is MDHEN and CDR2 SYDVKM. CDR3 residues: CASTSAAGGPSYEQYF.

This rearrangement joins TRBV18 to TRBJ1-4; maybe TRBD1 (6 bases). Trimming took 6 bases from V and 5 from J, leaving 16 bases between them. The CDR3 covers 15 residues. Looked up from germline, CDR1 is KGHSH and CDR2 is LQKENI. Written as DNA, the CDR3 is TGTGCCAGCTCCCCCTCCGGGACACGGAATGAAAAACTGTTTTTT. It encodes CASSPSGTRNEKLFF.

V and J are TRBV19 and TRBJ1-6, with D possibly TRBD1 on 5 matching bases. CDR1 is LNHDA, CDR2 SQIVND, per germline (reference sequence). This CDR3 comprises 14 residues. The V end lost 2 bases, the J end lost 7 bases, and 9 bases lay between the germline ends. The CDR3 DNA follows: TGTGCCAGTAGTATATCAGGGTGGAATTCACCCCTCCACTTT. This translates into CASSISGWNSPLHF.

The chain uses TRBV7-6 and TRBJ1-2; the D gene is possibly TRBD1 (5 bases). This CDR3 is 15 amino acids long. V was shortened by 5 bases and J by 0 bases, with 13 bases between the two germline ends. The germline V gene has CDR1 SGHVS and CDR2 FNYEAQ. The CDR3 here is CASSPGDFSNYGYTF. The CDR3 DNA sequence: TGTGCCAGCAGCCCTGGGGACTTCTCTAACTATGGCTACACCTTC.

The chain employs TRBV29-1 and TRBJ2-7; 10 bases match TRBD1. Trimming at V came to 7 bases and at J to 4 bases, leaving 7 bases not matched to a gene. The CDR3 length is 13 residues. Germline V CDR1 and CDR2: SQVTM, ANQGSEA. For the CDR3, the DNA is TGCAGCGCCCTCCGGGACAGGGGTTACGAGCAGTACTTC. Its translation is CSALRDRGYEQYF.

The rearrangement uses TRBV7-9 and TRBJ1-2; D is unclear. The CDR3 extends over 13 amino acids. V was clipped by 1 base and J by 8 bases, with 11 bases between them. The germline gives CDR1 SEHNR, CDR2 FQNEAQ (reference sequence). This CDR3 reads CASSLGGQDGYTF. CDR3 bases: TGTGCCAGCAGCTTAGGAGGGCAGGACGGCTACACCTTC.

The CDR3 protein is CASRLAGRYEQYF. The CDR3 nucleotides read TGTGCCAGCAGACTGGCGGGGCGCTACGAGCAGTACTTC. V and J are TRBV5-6 and TRBJ2-7; maybe TRBD2 (6 bases). Per the germline V gene, CDR1 is SGHDT and CDR2 is YYEEEE. Trimming left V 5 bases short and J 3 bases short, with 12 bases between. The CDR3 spans 13 residues.